The 4 T cell receptor beta chains presented below share a single source sample, sequenced in a study of T cell responses to AZD1222 COVID-19 vaccine. Some clones are missing from TCRdb's copy, which holds only in-frame ones; the method was immunoSEQ multiplex PCR. The data hold about 150,000 clones, with about 91% observed a single time. This specimen consisted of peripheral blood, obtained on day 0 of AZD1222 vaccination. All receptors come from an adult in good health.

The rearrangement uses TRBV19 and TRBJ2-1; D possibly corresponds to TRBD2 (5 bases). Germline V gene data show CDR1 as LNHDA and CDR2 as SQIVND (reference sequence). V lost 6 bases to trimming and J lost 6 bases, with 12 bases between them. There are 13 residues in the CDR3. The CDR3 sequence is CASSTGFSNEQFF. In DNA form, the CDR3 reads TGTGCCAGTAGCACGGGATTTAGCAATGAGCAGTTCTTC.

The V gene is TRBV5-1, the J gene TRBJ2-2; the match to TRBD1 covers 9 bases. After removal of 0 bases from V and 6 bases from J, the junction contained 3 bases not matched to a gene. CDR3 length equals 15 residues. Germline CDR1 is SGHRS and CDR2 is YFSETQ. The chain's CDR3 is CASSLVQGAAGELFF. The CDR3 nucleotides are TGCGCCAGCAGCTTGGTACAGGGGGCCGCCGGGGAGCTGTTTTTT.

The gene calls are TRBV11-2 and TRBJ1-1; D is unclear. In germline, CDR1 is SGHAT, CDR2 FQNNGV. The CDR3 spans 14 residues. Trimming stripped 6 bases from V and 0 bases from J, with 11 bases between. The CDR3: CASRPDVLNTEAFF. DNA of the CDR3: TGTGCCAGCAGACCGGACGTCTTGAACACTGAAGCTTTCTTT.

The chain links TRBV4-3 to TRBJ1-5; no clear D. Germline V gene data show CDR1 as LGHNA and CDR2 as YSLEER. V shed 0 bases and J shed 0 bases, with 3 bases lying between them. This CDR3 comprises 14 residues. CDR3 sequence: CASSQDSSNQPQHF. CDR3 in DNA: TGCGCCAGCAGCCAAGACAGTAGCAATCAGCCCCAGCATTTT.